Reported below is one TCR beta chain. What this receptor recognizes is not known. Within one base of it there is no much larger clone, and no base qualities were kept. In total, 500 to 700 healthy bone marrow donors made up the cohort. All cohort members were sampled while nominally healthy, although unrecorded immune exposures were likely present. The donor was CMV seropositive and belonged to the group of about 290 seropositive cohort members. Each donor provided a peripheral blood sample, and peripheral blood mononuclear cells were used for TCR beta sequencing. Genomic DNA was extracted from the blood cell samples with the Qiagen DNeasy Blood Extraction Kit. This sample is drawn from a study of cytomegalovirus exposure and HLA in healthy donors (dated by TCRdb to about 2017). About the investigation overall: According to an earlier analysis of 587 of the donors, roughly 180 million T cells yielded 120 million or so unique TCR beta sequences and more than 250 Gb of sequence data. The T cell repertoires of 550 to 850 subjects were profiled by immunosequencing and related to cytomegalovirus serostatus. Of the roughly 390 genotyped donors, less than 85% were placed in the genetic ancestry cluster associated with self-reported Caucasian donors. HLA typing covered class I and class II loci at four-digit resolution. A later genetic analysis used genome-wide SNP genotypes for about 60% of the roughly 700 donors, treating that subset as a discovery cohort. The number of donors typed differed by locus, with about 629-630 for A, B, C, DRB1 and DQB1, around 500 for DQA1, 600 to 610 for DPA1, and 400 to 490 for DPB1. Every discovery cohort repertoire had been produced on one sequencing platform. About five DR-DQ haplotypes were treated as single units for association and clustering because of strong linkage in the cohort. To predict cytomegalovirus infection status, the study brought together high-throughput TCR immunosequencing, statistical association of individual TCRs with disease status, and machine learning. To study patterns of TCR occurrence, a later analysis re-analyzed previously published TCR beta repertoires from 650 to 750 donors and added high-resolution HLA genotyping. Besides the first cohort of about 730 subjects, a separate validation cohort made up of over 100 different subjects was used. The later analysis used no new phenotypic data to find candidate immune exposures, relying instead on TCR beta sequences and their occurrence across donors. Alongside the repertoire data, information on donor age, sex, ethnicity and CMV serostatus was compiled. In an earlier analysis of 587 of the donors, high-throughput TCR beta sequencing was used to judge whether each TCR beta V gene segment behaved as functional or pseudogenic. Across around 400 genotyped donors of the cohort, an average of approximately 220,000 unique TCR beta nucleotide sequences per donor were sequenced, and roughly 20% of those sequences were non-productive. The study aimed to test whether signatures of past pathogen exposure could be identified by cataloging public T cell receptors. Around 320 gigabases of sequencing data and around 87 million unique TCR sequences were included in an early release covering about 700 HLA-typed donors. Points the paper makes about the study in general: In vitro tests confirmed that three of the cytomegalovirus-associated TCR beta chains recognize cytomegalovirus antigens. A later analysis associated 16,951 TCR beta sequences with specific HLA alleles at a false discovery rate of 0.05. Correlated functional status among segregating V segments might reflect linkage disequilibrium, but an unknown experimental factor could not be ruled out. V-gene and J-gene trimming of TCR beta chains was associated with a missense DCLRE1C variant in a later genetic analysis, and the association was replicated in an independent cohort. About 17 rarely observed V segments, including chromosome 9 orphons, were excluded from the earlier analysis of about 600 of the donors because counts were too low. Because HLA typing was unavailable for some donors at each locus, only the typed subset was used in association tests. This cohort had only TCR beta chains sequenced, and the lack of alpha or paired-chain data limited which features could be detected. In a later analysis, most CMV-associated TCR beta chains were found to appear HLA-restricted, with HLA associations seemingly driven largely by CMV exposure. In a later analysis, several top co-occurrence clusters were reported to appear linked to parvovirus B19, influenza, CMV and Epstein-Barr virus. Sequencing depth was assumed to be roughly uniform across donors in the presence/absence analyses, though that assumption may not hold. A later analysis found that TCR association rates varied across HLA loci, with DRB1 alleles showing the most associated TCRs and HLA-C alleles the fewest. Broadly in line with IMGT annotations, most TCR beta V segments showed up in productive rearrangements about 87% or about 30% of the time in an earlier analysis of under 700 of the donors. Strong co-occurrence of HLA alleles, especially DR and DQ, made assigning TCR associations to individual alleles difficult. A later analysis found that HLA-associated TCR beta chains were more clonally expanded and had lower generation probabilities than equally common non-associated chains. A cluster of highly shared sequence variants was judged likely to represent a technical artifact of the sequencing pipeline. It was suggested by the authors that the approach could potentially be generalized to other disease states and immunological phenotypes. Immune exposure information for the cohort was limited to CMV serostatus. A further reported finding was that TCR beta sequences accurately predicted the HLA-A and HLA-B alleles for most subjects in the first cohort. Most TCR sequences were observed very rarely across donors, whereas some public TCRs were present in many individuals. The classifier was reported to diagnose cytomegalovirus status with high specificity and sensitivity in both the original cohort and the validation cohort. In the study, around 150 TCR beta chains were listed as associated with cytomegalovirus. Because the 87-base-pair reads could not distinguish some IMGT-functional V segments, including TRBV6-2 and TRBV6-3, those segments were excluded. In a later genetic analysis, fewer N-insertions in productive TCRs were reported among donors in an Asian-associated ancestry cluster than the roughly 700-donor mean.

The CDR3 measures 18 amino acids from cysteine to phenylalanine. Of the read, only the CDR3 DNA is kept; its 54 bases are in frame from base 1. The germline V gene supplies CDR1 SGHRS and CDR2 YFSETQ. Trimming at the junction amounts to 0 bases on V and 0 bases on J, and the germline ends lie 16 bases apart. Library preparation was by the immunoSEQ multiplex PCR assay. A mixture of 60 forward primers for TCR Vbeta segments and 13 reverse primers for TCR Jbeta segments was used in the multiplex PCR. The CDR3 region of rearranged TCR beta genes was amplified from genomic DNA by a multiplex PCR assay. Amplified TCR beta libraries were sequenced as 87-base-pair reads on the Illumina HiSeq System. Processing in the source paper ran as follows. In a later analysis, some 80 million unique TCR beta chains were counted across the 690 or so repertoires, and roughly 10 million of these chains were shared by at least two donors. To remove PCR and sequencing errors, raw reads were error-corrected and collapsed into unique sequences using a nearest-neighbor algorithm that merged closely related sequences. CDR3 sequences were aligned to IMGT reference sequences to assign V, D and J gene segments. Each retained sequence needed at least a six-nucleotide match to both a V gene segment and a J gene segment. Rearrangements were called productive when the CDR3 lacked stop codons and stayed in frame with V and J; all others were non-productive. Following IMGT convention, CDR3 was defined as the stretch from the second conserved V-encoded cysteine up to the conserved J-encoded phenylalanine. The earlier analysis of about 620 of the donors excluded sequences that lacked an unambiguous match to a single V gene segment. An earlier analysis of almost 600 of the donors classified V segments as functional when productive rearrangements were above 56.7% and as segregating when the standard deviation between donors was above 5%. A statistical classification framework was developed to diagnose cytomegalovirus status using the catalog of TCR beta chain sequences. A later analysis assigned V and J genes by comparing TCR nucleotide sequences with IMGT/GENE-DB human TR gene sequences. The TCRdist pipeline was used in a later analysis to assign CDR3 sequences and most-parsimonious VDJ recombination scenarios. A later analysis defined each TCR beta chain by its CDR3 amino acid sequence plus V-gene family, and excluded reads lacking a unique V-gene family. A later analysis removed several hundred highly shared, low-generation-probability nucleotide sequences to deal with suspected cross-contamination and a sequencing artifact. In a later analysis, a clonal expansion index was calculated for each public chain from normalized within-repertoire ranks of inferred template counts. In a later analysis, generation probabilities were computed with a VDJ recombination model fitted to out-of-frame rearrangements, and the resulting probabilities were checked against IGoR. A later analysis scored TCR-TCR, TCR-HLA and TCR-CMV co-occurrence with hypergeometric tests, applying a repertoire-size bias correction to TCR pairs. In a later analysis, false discovery rates were estimated by permuting HLA or CMV assignments 20 times. In a later analysis, co-occurring TCRs were grouped with DBSCAN, and TCRdist sequence similarity was added when clustering was performed within HLA-allele-positive subsets. For co-occurrence clustering, repertoires with fewer than 30,000 or more than 120,000 public chains were excluded, along with a handful of repertoires with anomalous nucleotide sharing. In TCRdb, the immuneACCESS table is reduced to in-frame sequences with V and J assigned. These tables do not hold every clone; where another copy was compared, an unresolved V gene accounts for under half, and the others remain unexplained. D and trimming come from the DNA, and the V and J calls and clone size come from that table. The sample table records 90,000 to 120,000 clones; about 80% of these occur just once. Approximately 2.4% of the sample goes to the ten largest clones.

The origin of this receptor is a man under 40 in good health and CMV-seropositive. The chain employs TRBV5-1 and TRBJ2-1; the D region possibly corresponds to TRBD1 (5 bases align). What was sequenced was PBMCs. The CDR3 loop reads CASSLEVRGKSSYNEQFF. The DNA is TGCGCCAGCAGCTTGGAGGTTAGGGGCAAGAGCTCCTACAATGAGCAGTTCTTC.